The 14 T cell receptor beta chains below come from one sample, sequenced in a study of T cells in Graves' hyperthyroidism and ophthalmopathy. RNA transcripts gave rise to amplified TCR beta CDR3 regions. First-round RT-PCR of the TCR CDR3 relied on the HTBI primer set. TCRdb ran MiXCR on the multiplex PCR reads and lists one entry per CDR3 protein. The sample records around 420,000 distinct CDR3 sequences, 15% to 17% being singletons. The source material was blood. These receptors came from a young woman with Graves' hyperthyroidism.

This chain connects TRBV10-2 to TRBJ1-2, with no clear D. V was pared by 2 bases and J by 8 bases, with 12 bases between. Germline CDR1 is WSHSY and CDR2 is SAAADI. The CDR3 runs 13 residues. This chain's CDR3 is CASSEAPIGGYTF. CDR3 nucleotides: TGCGCCAGCAGTGAGGCCCCTATTGGCGGCTACACCTTC.

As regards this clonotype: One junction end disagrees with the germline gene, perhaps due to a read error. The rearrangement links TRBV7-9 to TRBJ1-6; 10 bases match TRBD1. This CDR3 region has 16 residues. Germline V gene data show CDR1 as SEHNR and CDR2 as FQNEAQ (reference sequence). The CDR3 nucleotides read TGTGTCAGCAGCTCCGCACGACAGGGGGCAGGATCACCCCTCCACTTT. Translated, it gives CVSSSARQGAGSPLHF.

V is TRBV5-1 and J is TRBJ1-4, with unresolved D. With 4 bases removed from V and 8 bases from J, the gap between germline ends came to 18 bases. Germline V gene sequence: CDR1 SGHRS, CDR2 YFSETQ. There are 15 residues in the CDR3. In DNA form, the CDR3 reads TGCGCCAGCAGCCCGGAGACCCACGAATGGGAAAAACTGTTTTTT. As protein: CASSPETHEWEKLFF.

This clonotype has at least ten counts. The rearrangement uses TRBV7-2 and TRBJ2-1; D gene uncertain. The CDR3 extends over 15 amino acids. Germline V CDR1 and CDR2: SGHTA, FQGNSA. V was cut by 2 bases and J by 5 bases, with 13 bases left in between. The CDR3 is CASSLPPTRNNEQFF. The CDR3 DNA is TGTGCCAGCAGCTTACCCCCGACAAGGAACAATGAGCAGTTCTTC.

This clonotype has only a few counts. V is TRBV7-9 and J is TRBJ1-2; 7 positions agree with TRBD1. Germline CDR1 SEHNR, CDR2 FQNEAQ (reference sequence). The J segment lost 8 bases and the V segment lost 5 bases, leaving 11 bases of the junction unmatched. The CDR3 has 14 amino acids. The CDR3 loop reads CASSQEPTGYGYTF. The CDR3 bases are TGTGCCAGCAGCCAAGAGCCGACAGGGTACGGCTACACCTTC.

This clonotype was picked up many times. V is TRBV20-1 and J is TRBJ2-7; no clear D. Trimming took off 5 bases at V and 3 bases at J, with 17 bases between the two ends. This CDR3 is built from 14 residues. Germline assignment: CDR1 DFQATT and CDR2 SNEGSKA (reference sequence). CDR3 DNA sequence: TGCAGTGCTGTATCGACTGCGCAGAACTACGAGCAGTACTTC. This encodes CSAVSTAQNYEQYF.

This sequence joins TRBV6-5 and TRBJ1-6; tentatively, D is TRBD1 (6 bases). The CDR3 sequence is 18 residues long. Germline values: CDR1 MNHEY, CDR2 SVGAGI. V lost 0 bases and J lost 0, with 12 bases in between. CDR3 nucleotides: TGTGCCAGCAGTTACTCGGGGGGGGCCGCCTCCTATAATTCACCCCTCCACTTT. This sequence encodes CASSYSGGAASYNSPLHF.

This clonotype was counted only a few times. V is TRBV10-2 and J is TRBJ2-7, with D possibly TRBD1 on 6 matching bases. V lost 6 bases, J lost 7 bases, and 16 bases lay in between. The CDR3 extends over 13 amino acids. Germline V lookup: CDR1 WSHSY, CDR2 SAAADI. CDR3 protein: CASSLRGTGEQYF. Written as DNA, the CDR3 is TGCGCCAGCAGCCTCAGGGGAACTGGAGAGCAGTACTTC.

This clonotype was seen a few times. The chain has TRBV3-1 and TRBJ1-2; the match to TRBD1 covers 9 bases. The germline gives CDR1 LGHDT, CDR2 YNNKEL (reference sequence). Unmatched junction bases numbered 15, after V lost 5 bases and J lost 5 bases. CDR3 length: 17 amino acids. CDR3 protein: CASSVDGQGSTSYGYTF. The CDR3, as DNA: TGTGCCAGCAGCGTTGATGGACAGGGGTCCACATCATATGGCTACACCTTC. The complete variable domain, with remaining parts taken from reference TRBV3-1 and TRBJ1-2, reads DTAVSQTPKYLVTQMGNDKSIKCEQNLGHDTMYWYKQDSKKFLKIMFSYNNKELIINETVPNRFSPKSPDKAHLNLHINSLELGDSAVYFCASSVDGQGSTSYGYTFGSGTRLTVV.

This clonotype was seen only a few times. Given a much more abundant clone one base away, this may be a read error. The CDR3 bases are TGTGCCAGCCAAGGCAGCCTGGGGGGGCAGTTCTTC. Translated: CASQGSLGGQFF. V gene TRBV2 combines with J gene TRBJ2-1; D may be TRBD2 (6 bases). Deletions cut 8 bases from V and 12 bases from J, with 17 bases between. The CDR3 consists of 12 residues. The germline V gene has CDR1 SNHLY and CDR2 FYNNEI.

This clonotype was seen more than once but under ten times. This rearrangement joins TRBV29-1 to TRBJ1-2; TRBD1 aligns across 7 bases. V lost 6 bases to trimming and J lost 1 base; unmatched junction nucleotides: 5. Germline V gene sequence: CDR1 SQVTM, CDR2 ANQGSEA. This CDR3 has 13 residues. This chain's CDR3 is CSVGDRLNYGYTF. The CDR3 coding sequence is TGCAGCGTGGGGGACAGACTTAACTATGGCTACACCTTC. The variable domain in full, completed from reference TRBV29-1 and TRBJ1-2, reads SAVISQKPSRDICQRGTSLTIQCQVDSQVTMMFWYRQQPGQSLTLIATANQGSEATYESGFVIDKFPISRPNLTFSTLTVSNMSPEDSSIYLCSVGDRLNYGYTFGSGTRLTVV.

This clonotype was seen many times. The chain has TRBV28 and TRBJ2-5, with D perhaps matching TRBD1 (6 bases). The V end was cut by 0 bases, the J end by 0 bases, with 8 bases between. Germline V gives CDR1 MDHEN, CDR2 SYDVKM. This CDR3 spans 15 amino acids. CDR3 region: CASSLWDSYQETQYF. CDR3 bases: TGTGCCAGCAGTTTATGGGACAGCTACCAAGAGACCCAGTACTTC.

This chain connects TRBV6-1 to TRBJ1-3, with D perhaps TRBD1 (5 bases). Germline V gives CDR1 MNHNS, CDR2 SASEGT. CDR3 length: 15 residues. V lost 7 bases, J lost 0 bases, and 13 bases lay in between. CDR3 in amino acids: CASKIGTHSGNTIYF. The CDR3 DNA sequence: TGTGCCAGCAAGATAGGGACCCACTCTGGAAACACCATATATTTT.

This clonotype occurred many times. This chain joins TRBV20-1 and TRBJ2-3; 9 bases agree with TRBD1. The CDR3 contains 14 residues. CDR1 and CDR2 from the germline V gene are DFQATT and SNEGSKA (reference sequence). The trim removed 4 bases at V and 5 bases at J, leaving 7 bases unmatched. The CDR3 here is CSATIQGALDTQYF. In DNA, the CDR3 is TGCAGTGCTACCATACAGGGGGCTTTAGATACGCAGTATTTT.